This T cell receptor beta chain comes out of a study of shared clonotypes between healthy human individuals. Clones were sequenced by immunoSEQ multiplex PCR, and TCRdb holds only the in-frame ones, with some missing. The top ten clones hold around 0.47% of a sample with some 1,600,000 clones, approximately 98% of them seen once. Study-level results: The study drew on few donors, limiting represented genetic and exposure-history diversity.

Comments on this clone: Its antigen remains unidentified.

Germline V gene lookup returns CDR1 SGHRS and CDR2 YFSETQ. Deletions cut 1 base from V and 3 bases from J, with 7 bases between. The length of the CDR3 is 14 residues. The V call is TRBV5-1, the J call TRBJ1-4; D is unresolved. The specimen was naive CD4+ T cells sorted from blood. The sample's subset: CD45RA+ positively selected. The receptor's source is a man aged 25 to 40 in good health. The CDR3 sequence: CASSLNGPNEKLFF. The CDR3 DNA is TGCGCCAGCAGCTTGAACGGCCCTAATGAAAAACTGTTTTTT.